This T cell receptor beta chain was sequenced during a study of vaccination effects on CD4 cells after COVID-19. After expansion with viral peptide pools in the ViraFEST assay, antigen-specific CD4+ T cells were sequenced. Subsequent to approximately 9 days of culture, CD4+ T cells were isolated. A PCR test confirmed that the person had SARS-CoV-2 infection between March and December 2020. Libraries were prepared by immunoSEQ multiplex PCR; TCRdb keeps only in-frame clonotypes and omits some of them. The sample shows around 49,000 clones, 65% to 70% of them seen only once. The germline gives CDR1 SQVTM, CDR2 ANQGSEA. V was cut by 7 bases and J by 4 bases, with 13 bases left in between. The CDR3 extends over 12 amino acids. As for this clone: Its specificity is unknown.

The clonotype originates from a human donor who had a prior SARS-CoV-2 infection. Sample: CD4+ T cells from PBMCs cultured with a peptide pool, taken before COVID-19 vaccination. The chain is built from TRBV29-1 and TRBJ2-5; possible D gene TRBD1, 5 bases. CDR3 region: CSGVGLGETQYF. The DNA of the CDR3 is TGCAGCGGCGTGGGGCTGGGAGAGACCCAGTACTTC.